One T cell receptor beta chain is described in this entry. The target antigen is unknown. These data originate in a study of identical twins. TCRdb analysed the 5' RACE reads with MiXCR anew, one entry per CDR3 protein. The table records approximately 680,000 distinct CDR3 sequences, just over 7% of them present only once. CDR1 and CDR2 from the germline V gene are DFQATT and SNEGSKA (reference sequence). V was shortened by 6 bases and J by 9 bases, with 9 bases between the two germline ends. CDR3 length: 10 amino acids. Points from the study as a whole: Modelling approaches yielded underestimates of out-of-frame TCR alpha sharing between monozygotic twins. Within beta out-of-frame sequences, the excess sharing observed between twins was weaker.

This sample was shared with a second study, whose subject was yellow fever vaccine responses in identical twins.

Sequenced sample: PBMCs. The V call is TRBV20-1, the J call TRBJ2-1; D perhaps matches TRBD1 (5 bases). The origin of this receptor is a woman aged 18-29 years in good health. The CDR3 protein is CSAARVEQFF. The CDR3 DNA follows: TGCAGTGCGGCCAGGGTTGAGCAGTTCTTC.